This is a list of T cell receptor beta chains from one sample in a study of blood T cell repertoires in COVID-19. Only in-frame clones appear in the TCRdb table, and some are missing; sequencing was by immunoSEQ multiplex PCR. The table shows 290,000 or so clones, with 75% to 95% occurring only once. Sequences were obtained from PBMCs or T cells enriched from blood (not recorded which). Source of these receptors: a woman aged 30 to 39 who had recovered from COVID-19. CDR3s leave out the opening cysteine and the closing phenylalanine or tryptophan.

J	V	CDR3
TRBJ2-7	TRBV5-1	ASSLGGTPYEQY
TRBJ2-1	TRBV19	ASSGAGTSGREEQF
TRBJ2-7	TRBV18	ASSRIGTAYEQY
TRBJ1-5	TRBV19	ASSIGRGPQPQH
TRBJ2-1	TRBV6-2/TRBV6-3	ASSTRAGGEQF
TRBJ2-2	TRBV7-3	ASSLRLGGDTGELF
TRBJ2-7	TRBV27	ASSRGTSGYEQY
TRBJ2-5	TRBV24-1	ATSDRTSGSQETQY
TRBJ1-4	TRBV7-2	ASSFRGGAGEKLF
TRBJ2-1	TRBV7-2	ASSGRGAGVYNEQF
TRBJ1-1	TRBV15	ATRPGLGTEAF
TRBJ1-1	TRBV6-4	ASRKGGDTEAF
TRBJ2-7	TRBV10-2	ASTGGTYEQY
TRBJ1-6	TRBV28	ASTGRTVRLYNSPLH
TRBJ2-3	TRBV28	ASSLAGAGGADTQY
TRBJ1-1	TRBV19	ASSYPGTGAF
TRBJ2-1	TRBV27	ASSLIPTSGIVNEQF
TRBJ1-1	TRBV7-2	ASSMPITGNTEAF